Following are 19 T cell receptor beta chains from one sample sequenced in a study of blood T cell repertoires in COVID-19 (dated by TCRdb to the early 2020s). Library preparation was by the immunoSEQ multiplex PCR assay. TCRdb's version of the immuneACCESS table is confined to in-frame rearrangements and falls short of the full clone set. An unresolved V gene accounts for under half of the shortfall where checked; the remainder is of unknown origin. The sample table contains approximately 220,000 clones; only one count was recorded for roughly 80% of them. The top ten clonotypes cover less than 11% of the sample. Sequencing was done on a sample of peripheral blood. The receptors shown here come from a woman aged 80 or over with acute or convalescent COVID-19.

This chain's CDR3 is CASSFADGGITEAFF. CDR3 sequence (DNA): TGCGCCAGCAGCTTTGCCGACGGAGGAATCACTGAAGCTTTCTTT. This chain links TRBV5-1 with TRBJ1-1; D call uncertain. The germline CDR1 and CDR2 sequences are SGHRS and YFSETQ. CDR3 length equals 15 residues. V gave up 2 bases and J gave up 4 bases, with 15 bases separating them.

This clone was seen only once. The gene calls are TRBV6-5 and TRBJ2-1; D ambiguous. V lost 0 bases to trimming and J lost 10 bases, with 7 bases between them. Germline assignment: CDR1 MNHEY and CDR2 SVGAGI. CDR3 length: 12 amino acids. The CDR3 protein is CASSYSVGEQFF. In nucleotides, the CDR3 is TGTGCCAGCAGTTACTCCGTCGGGGAGCAGTTCTTC.

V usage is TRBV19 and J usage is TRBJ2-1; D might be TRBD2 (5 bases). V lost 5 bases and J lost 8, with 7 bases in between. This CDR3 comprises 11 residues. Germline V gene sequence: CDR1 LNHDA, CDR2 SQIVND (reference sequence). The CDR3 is CASSGGYEQFF. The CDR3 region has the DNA TGTGCCAGTAGTGGCGGGTATGAGCAGTTCTTC.

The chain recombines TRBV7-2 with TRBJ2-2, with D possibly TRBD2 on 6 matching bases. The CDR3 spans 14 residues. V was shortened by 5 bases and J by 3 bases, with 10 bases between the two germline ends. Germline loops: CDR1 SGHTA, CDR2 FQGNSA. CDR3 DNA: TGTGCCAGCAGCCCTCGGGGGTACACCGGGGAGCTGTTTTTT. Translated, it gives CASSPRGYTGELFF.

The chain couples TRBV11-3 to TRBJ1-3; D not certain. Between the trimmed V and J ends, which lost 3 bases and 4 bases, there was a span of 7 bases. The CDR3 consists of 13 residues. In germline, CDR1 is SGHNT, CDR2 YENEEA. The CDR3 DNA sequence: TGTGCCAGCAGCTTTGTTCCGGGAAACACCATATATTTT. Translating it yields CASSFVPGNTIYF.

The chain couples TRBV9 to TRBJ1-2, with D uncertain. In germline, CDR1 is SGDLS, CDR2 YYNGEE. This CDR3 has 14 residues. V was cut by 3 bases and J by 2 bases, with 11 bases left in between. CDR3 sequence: CASSASGENYGYTF. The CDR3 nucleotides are TGTGCCAGCAGCGCCTCGGGAGAAAACTATGGCTACACCTTC.

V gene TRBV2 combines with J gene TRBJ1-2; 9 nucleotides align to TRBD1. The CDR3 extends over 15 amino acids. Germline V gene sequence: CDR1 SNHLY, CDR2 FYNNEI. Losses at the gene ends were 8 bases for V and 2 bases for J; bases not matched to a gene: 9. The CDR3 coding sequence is TGTGCCAGCGGGGTCGCCGGGACAGGGAACTATGGCTACACCTTC. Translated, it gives CASGVAGTGNYGYTF.

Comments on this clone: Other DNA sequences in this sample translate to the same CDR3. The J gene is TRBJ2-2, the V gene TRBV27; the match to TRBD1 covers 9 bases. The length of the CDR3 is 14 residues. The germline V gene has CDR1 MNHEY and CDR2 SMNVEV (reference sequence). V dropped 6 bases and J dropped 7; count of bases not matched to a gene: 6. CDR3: CASSRQGEIGELFF. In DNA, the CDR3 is TGTGCCAGCAGCCGACAGGGGGAGATCGGGGAGCTGTTTTTT.

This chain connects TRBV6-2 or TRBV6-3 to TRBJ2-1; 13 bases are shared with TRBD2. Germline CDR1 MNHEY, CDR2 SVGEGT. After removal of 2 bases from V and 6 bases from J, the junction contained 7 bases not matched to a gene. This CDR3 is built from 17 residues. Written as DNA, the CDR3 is TGTGCCAGCAGTTACGGGGGACTAGCGGGGAAATCCAATGAGCAGTTCTTC. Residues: CASSYGGLAGKSNEQFF.

DNA for the CDR3: TGTGCCATCACCGGACAGCCCAACACAGATACGCAGTATTTT. It codes for CAITGQPNTDTQYF. The chain uses TRBV10-3 and TRBJ2-3; tentatively, D is TRBD1 (6 bases). The V gene's germline CDR1 is ENHRY and CDR2 SYGVKD. V was shortened by 7 bases and J by 2 bases, with 13 bases between the two germline ends. CDR3 length: 14 amino acids.

CDR3 loop: CASSLGAGTSTDTQYF. As DNA, the CDR3 is TGTGCCAGCAGCTTAGGGGCGGGGACTAGCACAGATACGCAGTATTTT. The V gene is TRBV11-2, the J gene TRBJ2-3; D possibly corresponds to TRBD2 (6 bases). V was trimmed by 1 base and J by 0 bases, leaving 11 bases between them. This CDR3 has 16 amino acids. In germline, CDR1 is SGHAT, CDR2 FQNNGV.

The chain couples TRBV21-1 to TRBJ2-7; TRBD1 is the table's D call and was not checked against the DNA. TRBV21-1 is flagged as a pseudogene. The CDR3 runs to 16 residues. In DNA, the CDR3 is TGTGCCAGCAGCAACCCGGACAGGGGGCGAACCTACGAGCAGTACTTC. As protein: CASSNPDRGRTYEQYF.

As DNA, the CDR3 is TGTGCCAGCAGCGTAGTAGCTGGCCTCTCAGGAAACACCATATATTTT. Translated: CASSVVAGLSGNTIYF. V is TRBV9 and J is TRBJ1-3; D gene unclear. The germline V gene has CDR1 SGDLS and CDR2 YYNGEE. V dropped 0 bases and J dropped 4 bases, with 14 bases sitting between them. This CDR3 contains 16 residues.

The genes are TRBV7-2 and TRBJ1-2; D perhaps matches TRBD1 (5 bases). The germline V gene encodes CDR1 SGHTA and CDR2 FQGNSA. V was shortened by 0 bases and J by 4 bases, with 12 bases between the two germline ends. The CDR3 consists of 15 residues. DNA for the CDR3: TGTGCCAGCAGCTTAGCAGGGGCGGGGACCTATGGCTACACCTTC. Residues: CASSLAGAGTYGYTF. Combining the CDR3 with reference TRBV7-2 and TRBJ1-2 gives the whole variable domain GAGVSQSPSNKVTEKGKDVELRCDPISGHTALYWYRQSLGQGLEFLIYFQGNSAPDKSGLPSDRFSAERTGGSVSTLTIQRTQQEDSAVYLCASSLAGAGTYGYTFGSGTRLTVV.

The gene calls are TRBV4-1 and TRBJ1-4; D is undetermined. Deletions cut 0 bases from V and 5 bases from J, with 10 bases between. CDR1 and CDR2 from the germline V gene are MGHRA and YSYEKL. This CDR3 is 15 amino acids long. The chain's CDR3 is CASSQDGSGNEKLFF. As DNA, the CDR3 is TGCGCCAGCAGCCAAGACGGCAGCGGGAATGAAAAACTGTTTTTT.

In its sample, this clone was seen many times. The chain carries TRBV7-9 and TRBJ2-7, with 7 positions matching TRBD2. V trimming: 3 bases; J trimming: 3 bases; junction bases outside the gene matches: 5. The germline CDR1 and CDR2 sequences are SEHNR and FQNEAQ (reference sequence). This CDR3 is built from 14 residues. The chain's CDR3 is CASSLNGRRYEQYF. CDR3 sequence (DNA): TGTGCCAGCAGCTTGAACGGGAGGCGCTACGAGCAGTACTTC.

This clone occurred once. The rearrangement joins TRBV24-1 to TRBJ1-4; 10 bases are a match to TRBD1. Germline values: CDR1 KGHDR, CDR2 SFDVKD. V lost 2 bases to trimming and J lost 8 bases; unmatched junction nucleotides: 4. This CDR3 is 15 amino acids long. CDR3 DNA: TGTGCCACCAGTGATTCCGGGACAGGGGTCGAAAAACTGTTTTTT. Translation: CATSDSGTGVEKLFF.

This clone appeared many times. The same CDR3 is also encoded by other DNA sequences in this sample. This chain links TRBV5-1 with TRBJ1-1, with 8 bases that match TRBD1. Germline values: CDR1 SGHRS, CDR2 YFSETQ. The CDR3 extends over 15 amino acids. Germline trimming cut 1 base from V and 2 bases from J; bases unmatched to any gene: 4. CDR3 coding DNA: TGCGCCAGCAGCTTGTCCGGGACAGGTAACACTGAAGCTTTCTTT. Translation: CASSLSGTGNTEAFF.

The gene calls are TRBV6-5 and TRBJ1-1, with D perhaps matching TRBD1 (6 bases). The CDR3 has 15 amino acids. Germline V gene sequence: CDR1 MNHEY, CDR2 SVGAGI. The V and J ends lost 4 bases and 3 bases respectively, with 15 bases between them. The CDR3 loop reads CASSFETGPDTEAFF. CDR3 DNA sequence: TGTGCCAGCAGTTTCGAGACAGGTCCCGACACTGAAGCTTTCTTT.